Below, 23 T cell receptor beta chains from the same sample are listed, as sequenced in a study of cytomegalovirus exposure and HLA in healthy donors. Sequencing used immunoSEQ multiplex PCR; TCRdb keeps in-frame clones, though not all of them. The table includes tens of thousands of clones, approximately 96% detected once. The sequencing input was PBMCs. Every receptor here comes from a woman younger than 30 in good health and CMV-seronegative.

This clone occurred once. This chain links TRBV11-2 with TRBJ1-1, with TRBD1 matching 8 bases. Losses at the gene ends were 4 bases for V and 4 bases for J; bases not matched to a gene: 8. The CDR3 contains 15 residues. The germline CDR1 and CDR2 sequences are SGHAT and FQNNGV. CDR3 in DNA: TGTGCCAGCAGCTCCTACAGGGGGAAGGGCACTGAAGCTTTCTTT. Protein: CASSSYRGKGTEAFF.

The genes are TRBV28 and TRBJ2-1; weak D call: TRBD1 (6 bases). The CDR3 spans 13 residues. Deletions cut 6 bases from V and 8 bases from J, with 14 bases between. Germline V gene sequence: CDR1 MDHEN, CDR2 SYDVKM. CDR3 loop: CASRLQGIYEQFF. DNA for the CDR3: TGTGCCAGCAGATTACAGGGTATCTATGAGCAGTTCTTC.

The chain combines TRBV18 with TRBJ1-2, with a tentative D call TRBD1 (5 bases). V dropped 0 bases and J dropped 2 bases, with 10 bases sitting between them. CDR1 KGHSH and CDR2 LQKENI come from the germline V gene. This CDR3 has 15 residues. The chain's CDR3 is CASSPPNSGNYGYTF. The CDR3, as DNA: TGTGCCAGCTCACCACCGAACTCAGGGAACTATGGCTACACCTTC. Using reference TRBV18 and TRBJ1-2 for the parts outside the CDR3, the full variable domain is NAGVMQNPRHLVRRRGQEARLRCSPMKGHSHVYWYRQLPEEGLKFMVYLQKENIIDESGMPKERFSAEFPKEGPSILRIQQVVRGDSAAYFCASSPPNSGNYGYTFGSGTRLTVV.

The CDR3: CAGGTGRTDTQYF. Here the CDR3 DNA reads TGTGCGGGGGGGACAGGGCGCACAGATACGCAGTATTTT. The chain links TRBV6-1 to TRBJ2-3, with TRBD1 identical over 9 bases. The CDR3 is made up of 13 amino acids. Germline V gene sequence: CDR1 MNHNS, CDR2 SASEGT.

The V and J genes are TRBV6-1 and TRBJ2-7, with D perhaps TRBD1 (6 bases). V shed 2 bases and J shed 3 bases, with 11 bases lying between them. The CDR3 contains 14 residues. CDR1 MNHNS and CDR2 SASEGT come from the germline V gene. The chain's CDR3 is CASSEQGGNYEQYF. CDR3 in DNA: TGTGCCAGCAGTGAACAAGGGGGAAACTACGAGCAGTACTTC.

This chain connects TRBV9 to TRBJ1-1; maybe TRBD1 (5 bases). Germline V lookup: CDR1 SGDLS, CDR2 YYNGEE. The CDR3 contains 13 residues. V was pared by 0 bases and J by 7 bases, with 10 bases between. The CDR3 loop is CASSVEQGGEAFF. The DNA for the CDR3 is TGTGCCAGCAGCGTAGAGCAGGGCGGTGAAGCTTTCTTT.

This chain uses TRBV7-2 with TRBJ1-2; 7 positions agree with TRBD1. The CDR3 sequence is 11 residues long. Trimming at V came to 10 bases and at J to 5 bases, leaving 4 bases not matched to a gene. Per germline, CDR1 SGHTA and CDR2 FQGNSA. The DNA for the CDR3 is TGTGCCACAGGGGGACCTTATGGCTACACCTTC. It translates to CATGGPYGYTF.

V and J are TRBV2 and TRBJ2-7, with TRBD1 matching 7 bases. Trimming took 2 bases from V and 3 from J; bases not matched to a gene: 4. The germline V gene encodes CDR1 SNHLY and CDR2 FYNNEI. This CDR3 has 14 residues. CDR3 loop: CASSEFQGVYEQYF. CDR3 nucleotides: TGTGCCAGCAGTGAATTCCAGGGGGTCTACGAGCAGTACTTC.

The chain has TRBV27 and TRBJ2-1, with 7 bases identical to TRBD2. CDR3 length equals 18 residues. CDR1 MNHEY and CDR2 SMNVEV come from the germline V gene (reference sequence). After removal of 3 bases from V and 4 bases from J, the junction contained 15 bases not matched to a gene. Here the CDR3 reads CASSFYSPRDYLYNEQFF. Written as DNA, the CDR3 is TGTGCCAGCAGTTTTTACTCCCCCCGGGACTACCTATACAATGAGCAGTTCTTC.

The chain employs TRBV6-5 and TRBJ1-2; a weak D match, TRBD1 (6 bases). The CDR3 covers 14 residues. Trimming took off 5 bases at V and 8 bases at J, with 18 bases between the two ends. Per the germline V gene, CDR1 is MNHEY and CDR2 is SVGAGI. CDR3 DNA sequence: TGTGCCAGCAGTGGCCGGGGGGGGCAGGAAGGCTACACCTTC. It yields the protein CASSGRGGQEGYTF.

J is TRBJ1-5 and V is TRBV29-1; the D gene is possibly TRBD1 (5 bases). Germline CDR1 reads SQVTM; CDR2 reads ANQGSEA. The germline V and J ends were trimmed by 6 bases and 5 bases, with 17 bases remaining between them. The CDR3 runs 14 residues. CDR3 protein: CSVNGRGEDQPQHF. DNA for the CDR3: TGCAGCGTAAACGGACGGGGGGAGGATCAGCCCCAGCATTTT.

V and J are TRBV28 and TRBJ1-2; TRBD1 is a possible D gene (5 bases). The germline V gene has CDR1 MDHEN and CDR2 SYDVKM. Trimming removed 4 bases at V and 6 bases at J, with 21 bases between. The length of the CDR3 is 16 residues. The CDR3 reads CASSSPGDPRSDGYTF. For the CDR3, the DNA is TGTGCCAGCAGTTCCCCGGGGGACCCGAGGTCTGATGGCTACACCTTC.

In this sample, this clone turned up once. The rearrangement links TRBV6-6 to TRBJ1-1; unclear D gene. Germline lookup yields CDR1 MNHNY and CDR2 SVGAGI (reference sequence). The CDR3 spans 14 residues. Trimming cost V 5 bases and J 8 bases, with 18 bases left between them. The CDR3 is CASSPGLTGGEAFF. DNA for the CDR3: TGTGCCAGCAGTCCCGGGCTCACCGGAGGGGAAGCTTTCTTT.

A single count supports this clone. V and J are TRBV5-4 and TRBJ2-1; 7 positions match TRBD2. The CDR3 consists of 18 residues. CDR1 is SGHNT and CDR2 is YYREEE in the germline V gene (reference sequence). The V gene end was trimmed by 0 bases and the J gene end by 10 bases; junction bases not matched to a gene: 19. CDR3 sequence reads: CASSLGAGSGGTMTEQFF. CDR3 coding DNA: TGTGCCAGCAGCTTGGGGGCCGGGTCGGGAGGAACAATGACGGAGCAGTTCTTC.

The rearrangement uses TRBV7-6 and TRBJ1-1; TRBD1 aligns across 9 bases. CDR3 length equals 17 residues. Germline V gene sequence: CDR1 SGHVS, CDR2 FNYEAQ. Unmatched junction bases numbered 11, after V lost 3 bases and J lost 3 bases. The CDR3 loop reads CASSLGTGISVYTEAFF. The CDR3 DNA reads TGTGCCAGCAGCTTGGGGACAGGGATTTCGGTGTACACTGAAGCTTTCTTT.

The V call is TRBV9, the J call TRBJ1-4; the D is unclear. Germline CDR1 SGDLS, CDR2 YYNGEE. V lost 4 bases to trimming and J lost 4 bases, with 11 bases between them. The CDR3 covers 14 residues. CDR3 nucleotides: TGTGCCAGCAGCCGCACCGAGATTAATGAAAAACTGTTTTTT. The encoded protein is CASSRTEINEKLFF.

This clone appeared a single time. The chain is built from TRBV16 and TRBJ2-7; no clear D. Germline-derived CDR1 and CDR2 are KGHSY and FQNENV. The CDR3 runs 12 residues. Deletions cut 3 bases from V and 6 bases from J, with 9 bases between. The CDR3 loop is CASSHVSGEQYF. Written as DNA, the CDR3 is TGTGCCAGCAGCCACGTCTCGGGCGAGCAGTACTTC.

The chain carries TRBV6-1 and TRBJ1-1; TRBD1 is a possible D gene (5 bases). CDR1 MNHNS and CDR2 SASEGT come from the germline V gene. Deletions cut 6 bases from V and 1 base from J, with 12 bases between. This CDR3 region has 14 residues. As DNA, the CDR3 is TGTGCCAGCAGCCGAGACAGACAGAACACTGAAGCTTTCTTT. It specifies CASSRDRQNTEAFF.

In DNA, the CDR3 is TGTGCCAGTAGTATGTCGGGACAGGGGAATCAGCCCCAGCATTTT. Translation gives CASSMSGQGNQPQHF. The V call is TRBV19, the J call TRBJ1-5, with 10 bases matching TRBD1. Germline V gene data show CDR1 as LNHDA and CDR2 as SQIVND (reference sequence). The CDR3 loop spans 15 amino acids. The junction had 3 bases not matched to a gene; V was cut back by 3 bases and J by 4 bases.

The gene calls are TRBV6-5 and TRBJ2-7, with D maybe TRBD1 (6 bases). Germline V gives CDR1 MNHEY, CDR2 SVGAGI. The V end lost 9 bases, the J end lost 2 bases, and 11 bases lay between the germline ends. The CDR3 is 12 amino acids. For the CDR3, the DNA is TGTGCCAGTACAGGGCTAACCTACGAGCAGTACTTC. Its translation: CASTGLTYEQYF.

The chain combines TRBV13 with TRBJ2-3, with D perhaps TRBD2 (6 bases). Germline V CDR1 and CDR2: PRHDT, FYEKMQ (reference sequence). V was trimmed by 5 bases and J by 3 bases, leaving 15 bases between them. This CDR3 has 15 amino acids. CDR3 in amino acids: CASSLRPRGTDTQYF. The CDR3 nucleotides read TGTGCCAGCAGCCTAAGGCCCCGGGGGACAGATACGCAGTATTTT.

This chain connects TRBV7-7 to TRBJ2-1, with a possible D match to TRBD2 (5 bases). Germline CDR1 and CDR2: SSHAT and FNYEAQ (reference sequence). V lost 8 bases and J lost 0, with 14 bases in between. The CDR3 has 15 amino acids. The CDR3: CASGTPGSSYNEQFF. For the CDR3, the DNA is TGTGCCAGCGGCACGCCGGGGAGCTCCTACAATGAGCAGTTCTTC.

The chain carries TRBV2 and TRBJ2-3, with 16 bases lining up with TRBD2. This CDR3 has 18 residues. The V gene end was trimmed by 4 bases and the J gene end by 2 bases; junction bases not matched to a gene: 6. Germline loops: CDR1 SNHLY, CDR2 FYNNEI. CDR3 in amino acids: CASSGLGLAGGATDTQYF. CDR3 DNA sequence: TGTGCCAGCAGTGGATTGGGACTAGCGGGAGGGGCCACAGATACGCAGTATTTT.